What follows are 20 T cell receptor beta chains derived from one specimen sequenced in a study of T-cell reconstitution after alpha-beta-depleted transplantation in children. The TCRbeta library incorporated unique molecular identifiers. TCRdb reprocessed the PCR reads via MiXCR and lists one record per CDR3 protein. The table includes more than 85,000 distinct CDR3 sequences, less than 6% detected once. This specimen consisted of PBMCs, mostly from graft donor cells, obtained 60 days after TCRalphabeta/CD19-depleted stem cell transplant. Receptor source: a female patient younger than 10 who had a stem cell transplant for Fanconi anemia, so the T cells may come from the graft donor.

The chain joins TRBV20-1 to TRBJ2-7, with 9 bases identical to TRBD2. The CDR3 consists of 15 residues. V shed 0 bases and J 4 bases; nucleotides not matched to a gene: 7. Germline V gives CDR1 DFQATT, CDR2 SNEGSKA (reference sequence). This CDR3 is CSARDYSTSGYEQYF. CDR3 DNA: TGCAGTGCTAGAGATTACAGCACTAGCGGGTACGAGCAGTACTTC.

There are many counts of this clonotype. The CDR3 region is CASSLAGAAQETQYF. CDR3 nucleotide sequence: TGCGCCAGCAGCTTGGCTGGGGCAGCTCAAGAGACCCAGTACTTC. The chain uses TRBV5-1 and TRBJ2-5; perhaps TRBD1 as D (5 bases). CDR1 is SGHRS, CDR2 YFSETQ, per germline. Between the trimmed V and J ends, which lost 0 bases and 2 bases, there was a span of 11 bases. The CDR3 spans 15 residues.

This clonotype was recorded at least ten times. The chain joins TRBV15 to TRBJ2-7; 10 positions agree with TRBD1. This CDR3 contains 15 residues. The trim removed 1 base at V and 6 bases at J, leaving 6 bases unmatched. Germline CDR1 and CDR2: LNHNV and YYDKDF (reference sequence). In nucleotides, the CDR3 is TGTGCCACCAGCAGAGGGGACAGGGGATCGCGCGAGCAGTACTTC. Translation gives CATSRGDRGSREQYF.

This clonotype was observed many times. The DNA of the CDR3 is TGTGCCAGCAGTTTGTGGGACACCCTCTACGAGCAGTACTTC. It translates to CASSLWDTLYEQYF. This rearrangement joins TRBV28 to TRBJ2-7; D perhaps matches TRBD1 (6 bases). V lost 3 bases and J 3 bases, leaving 12 bases between the germline ends. Germline loops: CDR1 MDHEN, CDR2 SYDVKM. This CDR3 comprises 14 residues.

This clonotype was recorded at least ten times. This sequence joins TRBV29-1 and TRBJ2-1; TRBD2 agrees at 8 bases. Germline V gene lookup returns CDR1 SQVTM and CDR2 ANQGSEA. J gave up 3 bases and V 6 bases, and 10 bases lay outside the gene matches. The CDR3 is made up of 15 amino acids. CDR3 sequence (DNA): TGCAGCGTGATCTTAGCGGGGAATTTCTACAATGAGCAGTTCTTC. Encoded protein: CSVILAGNFYNEQFF.

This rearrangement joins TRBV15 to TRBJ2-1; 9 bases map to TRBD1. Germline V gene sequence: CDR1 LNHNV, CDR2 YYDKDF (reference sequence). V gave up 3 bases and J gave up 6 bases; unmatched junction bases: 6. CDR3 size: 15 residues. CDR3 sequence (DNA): TGTGCCACCAGCAGGCGACAGGGGGAAAGCAATGAGCAGTTCTTC. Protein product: CATSRRQGESNEQFF.

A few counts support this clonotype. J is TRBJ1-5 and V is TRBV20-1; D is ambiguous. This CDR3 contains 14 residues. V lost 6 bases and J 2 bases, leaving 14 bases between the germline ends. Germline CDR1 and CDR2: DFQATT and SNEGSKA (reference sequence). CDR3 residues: CSAPARGGNQPQHF. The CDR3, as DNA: TGCAGTGCCCCTGCGCGGGGTGGCAATCAGCCCCAGCATTTT.

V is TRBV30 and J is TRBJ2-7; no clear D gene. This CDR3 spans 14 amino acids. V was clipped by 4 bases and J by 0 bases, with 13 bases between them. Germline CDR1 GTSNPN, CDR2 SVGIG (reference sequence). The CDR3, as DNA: TGTGCCTGGACCCTTGGCGCAGGCTCCTACGAGCAGTACTTC. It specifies CAWTLGAGSYEQYF.

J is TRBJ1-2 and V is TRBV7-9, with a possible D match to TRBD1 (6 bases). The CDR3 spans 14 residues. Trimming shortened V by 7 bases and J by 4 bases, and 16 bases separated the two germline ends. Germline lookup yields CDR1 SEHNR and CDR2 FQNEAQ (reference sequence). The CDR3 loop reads CASTGGHLGYGYTF. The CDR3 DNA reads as TGTGCCAGCACCGGGGGACATCTCGGCTATGGCTACACCTTC.

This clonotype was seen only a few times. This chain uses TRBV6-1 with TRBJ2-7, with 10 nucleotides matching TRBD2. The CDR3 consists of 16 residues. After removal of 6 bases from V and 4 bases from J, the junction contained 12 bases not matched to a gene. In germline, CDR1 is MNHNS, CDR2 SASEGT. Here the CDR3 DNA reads TGTGCCAGCAGATCCCCCCGGACTAGCGGAATTTACGAGCAGTACTTC. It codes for CASRSPRTSGIYEQYF.

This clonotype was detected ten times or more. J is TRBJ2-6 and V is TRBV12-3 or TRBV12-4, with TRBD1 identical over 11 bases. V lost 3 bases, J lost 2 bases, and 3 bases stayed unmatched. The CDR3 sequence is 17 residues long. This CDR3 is CASSFWTGGAGANVLTF. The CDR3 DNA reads TGTGCCAGCAGTTTTTGGACAGGGGGCGCTGGGGCCAACGTCCTGACTTTC.

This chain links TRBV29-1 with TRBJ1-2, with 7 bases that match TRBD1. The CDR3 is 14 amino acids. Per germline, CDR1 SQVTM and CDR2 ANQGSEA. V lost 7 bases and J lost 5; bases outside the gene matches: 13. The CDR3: CSALTGWAGYGYTF. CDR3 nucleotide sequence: TGCAGCGCCCTGACAGGGTGGGCCGGATATGGCTACACCTTC.

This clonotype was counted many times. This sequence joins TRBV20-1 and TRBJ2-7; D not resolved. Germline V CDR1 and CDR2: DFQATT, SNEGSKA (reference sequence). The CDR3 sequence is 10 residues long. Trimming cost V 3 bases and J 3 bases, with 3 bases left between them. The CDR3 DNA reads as TGCAGTGCTAGCAACTACGAGCAGTACTTC. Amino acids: CSASNYEQYF.

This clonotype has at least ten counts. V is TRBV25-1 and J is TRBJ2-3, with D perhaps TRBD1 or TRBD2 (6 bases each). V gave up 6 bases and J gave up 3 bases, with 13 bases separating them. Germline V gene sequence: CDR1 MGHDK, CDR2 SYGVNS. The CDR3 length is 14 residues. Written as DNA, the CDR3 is TGTGCCAGCAGGTTGGGGGGCCGGACAGATACGCAGTATTTT. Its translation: CASRLGGRTDTQYF.

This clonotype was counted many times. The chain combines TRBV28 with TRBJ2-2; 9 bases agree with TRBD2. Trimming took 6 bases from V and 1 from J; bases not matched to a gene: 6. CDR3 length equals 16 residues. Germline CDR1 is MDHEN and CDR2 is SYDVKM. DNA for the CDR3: TGTGCCAGCAGCAACCTAGCGGGGTGGAACACCGGGGAGCTGTTTTTT. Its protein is CASSNLAGWNTGELFF.

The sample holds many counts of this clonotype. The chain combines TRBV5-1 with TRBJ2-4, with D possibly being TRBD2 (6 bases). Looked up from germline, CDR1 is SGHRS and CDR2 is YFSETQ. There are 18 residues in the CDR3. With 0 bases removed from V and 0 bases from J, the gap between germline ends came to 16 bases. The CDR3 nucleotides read TGCGCCAGCAGCTTGGGTCTGCGGCGGGATCTAGCCAAAAACATTCAGTACTTC. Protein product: CASSLGLRRDLAKNIQYF.

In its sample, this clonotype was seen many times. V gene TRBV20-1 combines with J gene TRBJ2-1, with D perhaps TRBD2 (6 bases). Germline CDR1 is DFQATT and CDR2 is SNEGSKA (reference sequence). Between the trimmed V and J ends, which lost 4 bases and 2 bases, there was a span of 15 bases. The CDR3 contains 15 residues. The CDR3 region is CSAMGLAIAYNEQFF. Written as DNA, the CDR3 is TGCAGTGCTATGGGCCTAGCGATCGCCTACAATGAGCAGTTCTTC.

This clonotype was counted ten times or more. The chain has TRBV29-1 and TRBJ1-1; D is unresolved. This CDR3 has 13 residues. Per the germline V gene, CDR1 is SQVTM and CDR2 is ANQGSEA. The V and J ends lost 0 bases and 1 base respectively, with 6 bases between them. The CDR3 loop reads CSVEEAGNTEAFF. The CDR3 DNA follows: TGCAGCGTTGAAGAGGCGGGGAACACTGAAGCTTTCTTT.

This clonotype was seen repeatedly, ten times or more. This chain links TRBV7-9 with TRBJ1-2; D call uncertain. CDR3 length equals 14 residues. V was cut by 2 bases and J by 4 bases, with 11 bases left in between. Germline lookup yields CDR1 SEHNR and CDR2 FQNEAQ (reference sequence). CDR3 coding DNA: TGTGCCAGCAGCTTAAATTCGGACCCCTATGGCTACACCTTC. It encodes CASSLNSDPYGYTF.

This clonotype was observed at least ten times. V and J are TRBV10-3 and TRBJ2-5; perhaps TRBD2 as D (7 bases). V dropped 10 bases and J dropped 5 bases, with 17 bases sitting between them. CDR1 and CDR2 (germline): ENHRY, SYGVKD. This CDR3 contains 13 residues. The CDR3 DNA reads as TGTGCCACCGAGGGGGAGGGGGAGGAGACCCAGTACTTC. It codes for CATEGEGEETQYF.